This TCR beta chain was profiled in a study of blood T cells in healthy people across ages. Points from the study as a whole: Per million T cells, the diversity of TCR beta decreased roughly linearly as age advanced.

This clonotype has at least ten counts. Its target is unknown. Germline CDR1 MNHEY, CDR2 SVGAGI. This CDR3 has 15 residues. The V and J ends lost 2 bases and 2 bases, in that order; junction bases with no gene match: 5. Total RNA was isolated from each sample in quantities of at least 5 micrograms. Sample-barcoded 5' priming and a J-beta primer mix drove a second PCR of 7 to 11 cycles. TCRdb reanalysed the 5' RACE reads using MiXCR and keeps one entry per CDR3 protein. The sample has 540,000 or so distinct CDR3 sequences, 45% to 55% seen once. The sample taken for sequencing was blood. The sequence was obtained from a man older than 75 in good health. The V call is TRBV6-5, the J call TRBJ2-5, with TRBD1 identical over 7 bases. The CDR3 here is CASSYTTGEQETQYF. For the CDR3, the DNA is TGTGCCAGCAGTTACACCACAGGGGAGCAAGAGACCCAGTACTTC.